Listed here is a single T cell receptor (beta chain). Generated by immunoSEQ multiplex PCR, the TCRdb table keeps only in-frame clones and is missing some. The sample contains roughly 130,000 clones, 93% of which appear only once. The sample comes from a study of control samples from healthy donors and cancer patients. Trimming left V 3 bases short and J 6 bases short, with 15 bases between. CDR1 is SGHTA and CDR2 is FQGNSA in the germline V gene. The CDR3 has 15 residues. V and J are TRBV7-2 and TRBJ2-1, with a weak D call TRBD1 (6 bases). The specimen sequenced was PBMCs. The TCR comes from a man between 50 and 59 years old with head and neck cancer. The CDR3 coding sequence is TGTGCCAGCAGCTTTGAGACAGGCACAATCAATGAGCAGTTCTTC. Its translation: CASSFETGTINEQFF.